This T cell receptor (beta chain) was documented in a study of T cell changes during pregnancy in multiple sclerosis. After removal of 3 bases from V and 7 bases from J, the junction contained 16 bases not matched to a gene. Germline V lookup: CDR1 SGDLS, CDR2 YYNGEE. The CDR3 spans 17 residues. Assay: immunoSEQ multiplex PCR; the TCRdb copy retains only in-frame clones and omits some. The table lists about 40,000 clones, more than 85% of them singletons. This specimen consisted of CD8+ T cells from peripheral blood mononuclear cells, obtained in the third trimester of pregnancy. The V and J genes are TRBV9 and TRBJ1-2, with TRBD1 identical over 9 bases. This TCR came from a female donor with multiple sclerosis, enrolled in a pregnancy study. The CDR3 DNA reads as TGTGCCAGCAGCGCGCCCACCGGGACAGGGACTAGCGGTGGCTACACCTTC. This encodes CASSAPTGTGTSGGYTF.